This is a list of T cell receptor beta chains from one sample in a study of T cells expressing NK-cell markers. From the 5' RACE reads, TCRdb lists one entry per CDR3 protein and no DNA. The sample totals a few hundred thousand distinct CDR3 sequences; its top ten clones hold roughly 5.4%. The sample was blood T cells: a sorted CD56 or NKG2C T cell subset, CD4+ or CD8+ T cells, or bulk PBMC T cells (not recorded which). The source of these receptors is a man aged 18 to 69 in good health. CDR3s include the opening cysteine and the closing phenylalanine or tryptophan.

CDR3aa: CASTDRERQFF; v_gene: TRBV28; j_gene: TRBJ2-1
CDR3aa: CASRPVWTSGSTDTQYF; v_gene: TRBV7-2; j_gene: TRBJ2-3
CDR3aa: CAWSYPSSGYTF; v_gene: TRBV30; j_gene: TRBJ1-2
CDR3aa: CASSGEELGEQYF; v_gene: TRBV5-1; j_gene: TRBJ2-7
CDR3aa: CASSLGTGWGTEAFF; v_gene: TRBV6-5; j_gene: TRBJ1-1
CDR3aa: CASSSTPIAGGHEQFF; v_gene: TRBV7-2; j_gene: TRBJ2-1
CDR3aa: CASSRGRYNEQFF; v_gene: TRBV6-4; j_gene: TRBJ2-1
CDR3aa: CASSPGTEHTEAFF; v_gene: TRBV6-5; j_gene: TRBJ1-1
CDR3aa: CASSPTGLQETQYF; v_gene: TRBV12-3/TRBV12-4; j_gene: TRBJ2-5
CDR3aa: CSTSSGDYNEQFF; v_gene: TRBV20-1; j_gene: TRBJ2-1
CDR3aa: CASTQRGGLAKNIQYF; v_gene: TRBV12-3/TRBV12-4; j_gene: TRBJ2-4
CDR3aa: CASSQDRGGAILNEQFF; v_gene: TRBV4-2; j_gene: TRBJ2-1
CDR3aa: CASSQGRGAELETQYF; v_gene: TRBV4-2; j_gene: TRBJ2-5
CDR3aa: CASSFDRMGLGYTF; v_gene: TRBV7-2; j_gene: TRBJ1-2
CDR3aa: CASRSDRSTDTQYF; v_gene: TRBV2; j_gene: TRBJ2-3
CDR3aa: CASSLAHTGARGEQYF; v_gene: TRBV12-3/TRBV12-4; j_gene: TRBJ2-7
CDR3aa: CATGGEQGGWTDTQYF; v_gene: TRBV10-3; j_gene: TRBJ2-3
CDR3aa: CASSLDTVKLFF; v_gene: TRBV7-2; j_gene: TRBJ1-4
CDR3aa: CASSGRGGWQETQYF; v_gene: TRBV14; j_gene: TRBJ2-5
CDR3aa: CSARPLIRELFF; v_gene: TRBV20-1; j_gene: TRBJ1-4
CDR3aa: CASSQKIYPGQGAVSPLHF; v_gene: TRBV3-1; j_gene: TRBJ1-6
CDR3aa: CSAIPRSKGSYNEQFF; v_gene: TRBV20-1; j_gene: TRBJ2-1
CDR3aa: CASSTGDRAKETQYF; v_gene: TRBV7-9; j_gene: TRBJ2-5
CDR3aa: CAWVQGARFGELFF; v_gene: TRBV30; j_gene: TRBJ2-2
CDR3aa: CASSYSSPRDPVYF; v_gene: TRBV6-5; j_gene: TRBJ2-4
CDR3aa: CSARVPPGQGVDTQYF; v_gene: TRBV20-1; j_gene: TRBJ2-3
CDR3aa: CASSRTSGTSGGDEQFF; v_gene: TRBV19; j_gene: TRBJ2-1
CDR3aa: CASSLGLANEQFF; v_gene: TRBV7-9; j_gene: TRBJ2-1
CDR3aa: CSARDGTNLQETQYF; v_gene: TRBV20-1; j_gene: TRBJ2-5
CDR3aa: CASSPSGRDRGRDQPQHF; v_gene: TRBV19; j_gene: TRBJ1-5
CDR3aa: CASSSRLDNSPLHF; v_gene: TRBV9; j_gene: TRBJ1-6
CDR3aa: CASSPWLGGTDTQYF; v_gene: TRBV3-1; j_gene: TRBJ2-3
CDR3aa: CASSPQDRGDEQFF; v_gene: TRBV9; j_gene: TRBJ2-1
CDR3aa: CASSWRGSYTDTQYF; v_gene: TRBV27; j_gene: TRBJ2-3
CDR3aa: CASSVIPNRGQETQYF; v_gene: TRBV9; j_gene: TRBJ2-5
CDR3aa: CASSRKLNSPLHF; v_gene: TRBV27; j_gene: TRBJ1-6
CDR3aa: CASSYTTAANNEQFF; v_gene: TRBV6-5; j_gene: TRBJ2-1
CDR3aa: CASSEASYANNEQFF; v_gene: TRBV5-6; j_gene: TRBJ2-1
CDR3aa: CASRPQLAAQETQYF; v_gene: TRBV2; j_gene: TRBJ2-5
CDR3aa: CASSQVRGAKNIQYF; v_gene: TRBV14; j_gene: TRBJ2-4
CDR3aa: CSVEGGSGVNEQFF; v_gene: TRBV29-1; j_gene: TRBJ2-1